This is a list of T cell receptor beta chains from one sample in a study of T cell responses to AZD1222 COVID-19 vaccine. Repertoires were generated with immunoSEQ multiplex PCR, while TCRdb's copy carries only in-frame clones and drops some. The sample has 90,000 to 120,000 clones; about 90% are singletons. Sequencing used peripheral blood, obtained on day 0 of AZD1222 vaccination. The receptors originated from an adult in good health. The conserved cysteine and the conserved F or W are not part of the CDR3 here.

v_call cdr3_aa
TRBV28 ASSLPQKAAGTGTDQPQH
TRBV3-1/TRBV3-2 ASTRSTGNTEAF
TRBV30 AWSARQGGTYGYT
TRBV21-1 ASSKAWVGGACSGYT
TRBV5-1 ASSFLGQGNEKLF
TRBV24-1 ATSDRQGAAETQY
TRBV7-3 ASSPWGDDTGELF
TRBV4-1 ASSQILARIPDTQY
TRBV3-1/TRBV3-2 ASSQERHWTDGYT
TRBV28 ATSGPLSGNTIY
TRBV28 ASSSSGDAIYEQY
TRBV3-1/TRBV3-2 ASSQERRGGETQY
TRBV30 AWSAPGGANYGYT
TRBV28 ASTSPGRPGEQY
TRBV5-1 ASSLPSGTASPGNTIY
TRBV2 ASGGQGDWETQY
TRBV9 ASSVSSLISTDTQY
TRBV18 ASSPREGDRVSDTQY
TRBV5-1 ASSKALGDTQY
TRBV3-1/TRBV3-2 ASSLNQGSTEAF
TRBV28 ASSPTGLGSPLH
TRBV19 ASNDPGGTTGNTIY
TRBV7-8 ASSLATVGGDRDEKLF
TRBV7-8 ASSHRQGNTGELF
TRBV6-4 ASSDLSSTSGKRNEQF
TRBV24-1 ATSVRGQRLEPQH
TRBV5-6 ASSGGTGVKTDTQY
TRBV7-9 ASSVDLGLAEQF
TRBV3-1/TRBV3-2 ASSQVQGARAF
TRBV9 ASSPHEQGSYEQY
TRBV3-1/TRBV3-2 ASSQDWQGGNTIY
TRBV4-2 ASSQDLQGKLNYGYT
TRBV5-1 ASSLVGASTDTQY
TRBV27 ASRGTYGFEKTQY
TRBV30 AWSVTGGREKLF
TRBV25-1 ASSETGRGLNEKLF
TRBV27 ASSLSYGTVTEAF
TRBV28 ASSLDPDTQY
TRBV7-2 ASSFGTRNYEQY
TRBV5-1 ASSFDRGYEQY
TRBV4-3 ASSQIGGTDTQY
TRBV19 ASAAGAPDTQY
TRBV3-1/TRBV3-2 ASSQRKFQQF
TRBV30 ASASGAGENTGELF
TRBV29-1 SVELWGGPNTEAF
TRBV14 ASSHNLLTTTEQF
TRBV20-1 SASGQGYEQY
TRBV11-2 ASSLGHSGANVLT
TRBV28 ASSFSGDNYGYT
TRBV5-8 ASSPRLGGYTEAF
TRBV7-2 ASSLVGAEGNTIY
TRBV4-2 ASSTGQGADGYT
TRBV7-9 ASSLEGYEQF
TRBV5-4 ASSHQRGAYEQY
TRBV5-6 ASSYGTGTYNSPLH